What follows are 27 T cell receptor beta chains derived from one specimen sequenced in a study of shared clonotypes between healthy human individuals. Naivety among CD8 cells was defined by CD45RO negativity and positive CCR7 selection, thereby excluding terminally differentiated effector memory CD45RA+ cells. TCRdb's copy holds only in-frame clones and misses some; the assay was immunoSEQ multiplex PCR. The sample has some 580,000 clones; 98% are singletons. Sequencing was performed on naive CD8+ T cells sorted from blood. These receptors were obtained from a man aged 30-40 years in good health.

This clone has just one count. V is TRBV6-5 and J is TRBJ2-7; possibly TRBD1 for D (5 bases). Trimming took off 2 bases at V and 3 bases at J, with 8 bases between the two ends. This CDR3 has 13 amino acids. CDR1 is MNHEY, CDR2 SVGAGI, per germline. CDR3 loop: CASSYDRFYEQYF. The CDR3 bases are TGTGCCAGCAGTTACGACAGATTCTACGAGCAGTACTTC.

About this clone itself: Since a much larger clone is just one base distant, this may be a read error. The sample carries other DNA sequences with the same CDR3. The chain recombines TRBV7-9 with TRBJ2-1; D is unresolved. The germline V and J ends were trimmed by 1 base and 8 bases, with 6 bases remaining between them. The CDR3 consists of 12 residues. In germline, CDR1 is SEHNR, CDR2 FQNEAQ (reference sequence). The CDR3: CASSLVVHEQFF. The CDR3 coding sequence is TGTGCCAGCAGCTTAGTGGTTCATGAGCAGTTCTTC.

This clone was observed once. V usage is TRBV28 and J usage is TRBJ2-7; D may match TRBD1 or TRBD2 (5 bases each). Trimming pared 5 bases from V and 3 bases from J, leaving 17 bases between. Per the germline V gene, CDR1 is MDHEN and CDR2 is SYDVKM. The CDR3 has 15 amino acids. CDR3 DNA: TGTGCCAGCAGTCCCCGGGACCGAAAATACTACGAGCAGTACTTC. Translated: CASSPRDRKYYEQYF.

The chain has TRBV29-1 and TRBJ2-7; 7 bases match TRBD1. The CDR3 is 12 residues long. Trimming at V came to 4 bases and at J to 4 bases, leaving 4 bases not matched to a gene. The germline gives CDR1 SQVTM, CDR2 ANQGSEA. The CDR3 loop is CSVAGQEYEQYF. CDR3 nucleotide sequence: TGCAGCGTTGCTGGACAGGAATACGAGCAGTACTTC.

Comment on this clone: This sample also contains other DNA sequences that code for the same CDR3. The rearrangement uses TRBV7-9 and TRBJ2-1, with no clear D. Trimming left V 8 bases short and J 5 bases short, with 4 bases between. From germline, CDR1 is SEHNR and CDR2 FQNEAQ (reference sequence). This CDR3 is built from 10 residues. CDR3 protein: CASGNNEQFF. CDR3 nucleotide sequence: TGTGCCAGCGGCAACAATGAGCAGTTCTTC.

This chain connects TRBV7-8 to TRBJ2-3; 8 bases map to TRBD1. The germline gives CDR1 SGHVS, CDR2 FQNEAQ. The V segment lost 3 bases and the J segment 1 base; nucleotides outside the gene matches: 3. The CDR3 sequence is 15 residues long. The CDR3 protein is CASSFRGRGTDTQYF. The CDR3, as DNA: TGTGCCAGCAGCTTCAGGGGGCGAGGCACAGATACGCAGTATTTT. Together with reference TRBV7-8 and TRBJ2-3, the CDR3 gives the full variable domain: GAGVSQSPRYKVAKRGQDVALRCDPISGHVSLFWYQQALGQGPEFLTYFQNEAQLDKSGLPSDRFFAERPEGSVSTLKIQRTQQEDSAVYLCASSFRGRGTDTQYFGPGTRLTVL.

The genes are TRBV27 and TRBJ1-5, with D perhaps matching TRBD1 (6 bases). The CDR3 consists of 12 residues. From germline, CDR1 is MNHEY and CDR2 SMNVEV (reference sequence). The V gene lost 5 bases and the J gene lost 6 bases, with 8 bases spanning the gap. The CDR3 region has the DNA TGTGCCAGCAGTAAGGGGGGTCAGCCCCAGCATTTT. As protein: CASSKGGQPQHF.

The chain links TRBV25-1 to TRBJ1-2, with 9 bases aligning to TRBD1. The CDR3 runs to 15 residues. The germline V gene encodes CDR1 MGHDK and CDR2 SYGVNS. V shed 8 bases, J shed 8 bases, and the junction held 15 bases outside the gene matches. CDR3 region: CASWDPASTGGGYTF. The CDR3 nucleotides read TGTGCCAGCTGGGACCCCGCCTCGACAGGGGGAGGCTACACCTTC.

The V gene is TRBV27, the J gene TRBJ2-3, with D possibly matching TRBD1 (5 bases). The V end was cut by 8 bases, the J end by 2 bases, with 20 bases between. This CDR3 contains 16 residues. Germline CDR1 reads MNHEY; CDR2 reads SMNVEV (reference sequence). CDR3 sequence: CASRTNGPMVTDTQYF. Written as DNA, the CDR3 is TGTGCCAGCCGGACAAACGGCCCGATGGTCACAGATACGCAGTATTTT.

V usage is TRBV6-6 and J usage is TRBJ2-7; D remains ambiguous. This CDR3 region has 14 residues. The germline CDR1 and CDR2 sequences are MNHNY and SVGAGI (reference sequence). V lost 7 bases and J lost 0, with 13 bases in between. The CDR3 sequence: CASTSPADSYEQYF. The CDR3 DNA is TGTGCCAGCACTTCCCCCGCGGACTCCTACGAGCAGTACTTC.

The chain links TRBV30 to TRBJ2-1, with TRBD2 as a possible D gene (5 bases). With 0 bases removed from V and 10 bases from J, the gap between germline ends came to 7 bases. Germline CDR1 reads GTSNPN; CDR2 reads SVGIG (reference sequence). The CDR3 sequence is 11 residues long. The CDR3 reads CAWSVPGEQFF. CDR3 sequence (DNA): TGTGCCTGGAGTGTACCGGGGGAGCAGTTCTTC.

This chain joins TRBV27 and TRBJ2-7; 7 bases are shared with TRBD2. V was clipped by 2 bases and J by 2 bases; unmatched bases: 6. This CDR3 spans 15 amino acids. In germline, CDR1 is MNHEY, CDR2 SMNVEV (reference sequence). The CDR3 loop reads CASSLLREDPYEQYF. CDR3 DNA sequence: TGTGCCAGCAGTTTACTTCGGGAGGACCCCTACGAGCAGTACTTC.

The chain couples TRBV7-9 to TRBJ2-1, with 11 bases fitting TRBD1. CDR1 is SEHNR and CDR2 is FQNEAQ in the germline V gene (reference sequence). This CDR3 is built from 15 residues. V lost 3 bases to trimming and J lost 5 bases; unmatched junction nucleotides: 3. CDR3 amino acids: CASSFGQGANNEQFF. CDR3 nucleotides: TGTGCCAGCAGCTTTGGACAGGGGGCAAACAATGAGCAGTTCTTC.

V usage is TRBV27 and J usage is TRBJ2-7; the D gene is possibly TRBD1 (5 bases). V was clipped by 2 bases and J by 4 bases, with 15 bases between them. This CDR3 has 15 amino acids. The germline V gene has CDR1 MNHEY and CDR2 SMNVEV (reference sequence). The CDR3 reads CASSLSSGQIYEQYF. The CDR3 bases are TGTGCCAGCAGTTTAAGTTCCGGACAAATTTACGAGCAGTACTTC.

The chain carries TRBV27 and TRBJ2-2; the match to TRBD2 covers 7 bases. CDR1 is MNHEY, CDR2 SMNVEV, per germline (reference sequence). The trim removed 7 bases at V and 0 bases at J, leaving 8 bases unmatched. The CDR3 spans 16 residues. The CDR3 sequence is CASKVGDYTNTGELFF. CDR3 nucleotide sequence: TGTGCCAGCAAAGTGGGGGACTATACGAACACCGGGGAGCTGTTTTTT.

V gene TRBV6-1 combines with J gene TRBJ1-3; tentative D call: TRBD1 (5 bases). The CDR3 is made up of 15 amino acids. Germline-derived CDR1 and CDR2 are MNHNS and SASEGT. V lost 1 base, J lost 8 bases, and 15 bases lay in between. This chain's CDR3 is CASSEVLGRHDTIYF. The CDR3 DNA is TGTGCCAGCAGTGAAGTCCTGGGACGGCACGACACCATATATTTT.

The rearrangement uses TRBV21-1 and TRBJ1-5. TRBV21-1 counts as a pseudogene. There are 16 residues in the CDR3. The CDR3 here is CASSKVGPFKGQPQHF. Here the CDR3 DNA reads TGTGCCAGCAGCAAAGTGGGCCCCTTTAAGGGTCAGCCCCAGCATTTT.

This CDR3 reads CSVEESWDRGRGYGYTF. The DNA of the CDR3 is TGCAGCGTTGAAGAGAGTTGGGACAGGGGGCGCGGCTATGGCTACACCTTC. V is TRBV29-1 and J is TRBJ1-2; TRBD1 matches 12 bases. Per the germline V gene, CDR1 is SQVTM and CDR2 is ANQGSEA. This CDR3 region has 17 residues. The J segment lost 4 bases and the V segment lost 0 bases, leaving 9 bases of the junction unmatched.

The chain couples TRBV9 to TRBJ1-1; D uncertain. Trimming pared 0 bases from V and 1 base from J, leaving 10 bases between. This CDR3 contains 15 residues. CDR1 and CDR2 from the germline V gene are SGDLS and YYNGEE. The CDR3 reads CASSVASLGNTEAFF. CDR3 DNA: TGTGCCAGCAGCGTAGCTTCATTAGGGAACACTGAAGCTTTCTTT.

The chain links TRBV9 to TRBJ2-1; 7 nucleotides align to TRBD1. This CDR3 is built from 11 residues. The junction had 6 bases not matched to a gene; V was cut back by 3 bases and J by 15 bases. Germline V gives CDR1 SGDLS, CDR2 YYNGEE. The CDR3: CASSAGTVLFF. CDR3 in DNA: TGTGCCAGCAGCGCCGGGACAGTCCTGTTCTTC.

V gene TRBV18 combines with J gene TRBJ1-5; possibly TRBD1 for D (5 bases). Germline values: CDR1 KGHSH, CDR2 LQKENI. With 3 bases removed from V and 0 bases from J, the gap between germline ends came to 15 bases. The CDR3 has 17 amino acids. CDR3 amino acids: CASSPVPGGGSNQPQHF. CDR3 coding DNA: TGTGCCAGCTCACCCGTCCCCGGGGGGGGTAGCAATCAGCCCCAGCATTTT.

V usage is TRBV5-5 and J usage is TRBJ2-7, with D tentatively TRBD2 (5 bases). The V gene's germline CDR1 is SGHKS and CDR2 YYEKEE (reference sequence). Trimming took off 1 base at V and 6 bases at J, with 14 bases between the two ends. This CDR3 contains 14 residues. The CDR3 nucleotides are TGTGCCAGCAGCTTGTGGGTGAGGGTACCCGAGCAGTACTTC. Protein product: CASSLWVRVPEQYF.

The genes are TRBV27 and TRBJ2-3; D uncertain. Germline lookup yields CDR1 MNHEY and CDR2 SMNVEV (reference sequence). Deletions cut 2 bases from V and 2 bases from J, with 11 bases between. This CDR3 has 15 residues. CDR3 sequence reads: CASSLVSLLTDTQYF. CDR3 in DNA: TGTGCCAGCAGTTTAGTGTCTCTACTCACAGATACGCAGTATTTT.

The CDR3 DNA reads as TGTGCCAGTAGAGCGTCTGGCTACGAGCAGTACTTC. Translating gives CASRASGYEQYF. The genes are TRBV14 and TRBJ2-7, with D unresolved. Trimming took 9 bases from V and 3 from J, leaving 12 bases between them. CDR3 length: 12 residues. Looked up from germline, CDR1 is SGHDN and CDR2 is FVKESK.

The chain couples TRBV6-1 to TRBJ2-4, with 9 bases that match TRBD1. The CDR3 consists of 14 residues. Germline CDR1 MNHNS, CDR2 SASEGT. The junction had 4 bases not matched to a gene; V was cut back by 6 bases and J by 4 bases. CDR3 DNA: TGTGCCAGCAGGGTGGGACAGGGTAAAAACATTCAGTACTTC. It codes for CASRVGQGKNIQYF.

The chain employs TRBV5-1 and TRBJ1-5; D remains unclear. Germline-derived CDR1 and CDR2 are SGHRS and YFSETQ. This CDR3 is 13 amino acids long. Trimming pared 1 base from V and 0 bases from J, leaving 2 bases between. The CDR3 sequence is CASSLNSNQPQHF. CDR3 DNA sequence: TGCGCCAGCAGCTTGAATAGCAATCAGCCCCAGCATTTT.

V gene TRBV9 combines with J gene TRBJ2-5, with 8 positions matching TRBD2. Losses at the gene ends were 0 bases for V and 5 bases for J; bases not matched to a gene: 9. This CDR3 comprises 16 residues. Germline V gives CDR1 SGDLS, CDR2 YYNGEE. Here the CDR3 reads CASSVGVGRALETQYF. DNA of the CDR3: TGTGCCAGCAGCGTAGGTGTCGGGAGGGCCCTGGAGACCCAGTACTTC.